This paragraph covers one T cell receptor beta chain sequence. Its specific antigen is unknown. Base quality data are lacking; no much larger clone is found one base away. The library was produced with the immunoSEQ multiplex PCR assay. TCRdb took over this immuneACCESS table, retaining in-frame rearrangements with V and J assigned. Such tables are incomplete; in checked studies, under half of the missing clones stem from an unresolved V gene, and the remainder is unexplained. The sample table lists about 130,000 clones, around 92% of them with a count of one. Jointly, the top ten make up approximately 0.58% of the sample. The data stem from a study of control samples from healthy donors and cancer patients (dated by TCRdb to 2020 to 2022). The CDR3 goes from the cysteine to the phenylalanine over 22 residues. This entry keeps only the CDR3 DNA: 66 bases, framed from base 1. Per the germline V gene, SNHLY is the CDR1 and FYNNEI is the CDR2. Trimming takes 8 bases off V and 8 bases off J; junction bases not matched to a gene: 31.

This chain joins TRBV2 to TRBJ1-4, and TRBD1 matches 11 of the central bases. Source material: PBMCs. The receptor's source is a man older than 75 with head and neck cancer. CDR3 region: CASSPEGTGGRVGPFLEEKLFF. The DNA is TGTGCCAGCTCTCCGGAGGGGACAGGGGGGCGCGTGGGACCTTTTCTAGAAGAAAAACTGTTTTTT.